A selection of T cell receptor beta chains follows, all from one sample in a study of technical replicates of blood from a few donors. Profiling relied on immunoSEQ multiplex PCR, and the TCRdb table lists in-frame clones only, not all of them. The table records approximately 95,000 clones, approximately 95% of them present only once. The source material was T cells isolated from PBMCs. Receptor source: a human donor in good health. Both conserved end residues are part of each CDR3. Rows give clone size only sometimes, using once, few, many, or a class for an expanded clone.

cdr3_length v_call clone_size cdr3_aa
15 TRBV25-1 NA CASSPLMGANHGYTF
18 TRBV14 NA CASSQGGARTGNTGELFF
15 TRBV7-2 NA CASSPPSGTPYEQYF
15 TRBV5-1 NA CASSSGRVVPDTQYF
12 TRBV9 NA CASSASSYEQYF
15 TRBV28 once CASPPRGSNWHEQYF
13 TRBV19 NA CASSYNLNTEAFF
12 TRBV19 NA CASTQGSYEQFF
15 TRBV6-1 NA CASINGQGGTDTQYF
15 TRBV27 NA CASGGTGEGYQPQHF
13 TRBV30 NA CAWSAGGQETQYF
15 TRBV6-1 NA CASSEAWTVSYEQYF
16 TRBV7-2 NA CASAGTGGGFTDTQYF
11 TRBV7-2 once CASSYIETQYF
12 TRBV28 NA CASSLRYGELFF
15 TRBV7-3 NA CASSLVASGTDTQYF
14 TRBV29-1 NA CSVEDRDYSYEQYF
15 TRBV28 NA CASNHRAHMNTEAFF
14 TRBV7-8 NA CASSLVGQNTEAFF
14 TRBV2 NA CASSSGPTGETQYF
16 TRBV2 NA CASSEAGQGPNTEAFF
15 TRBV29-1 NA CSVEPNRGSPDTQYF
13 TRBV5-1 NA CASSLDTNTEAFF